This entry lists 8 T cell receptor beta chains sequenced from one sample in a study of cytomegalovirus exposure and HLA in healthy donors. The PCR used 60 Vbeta and 13 Jbeta primers. Repertoires were generated with immunoSEQ multiplex PCR, while TCRdb's copy carries only in-frame clones and drops some. This sample has 130,000 to 150,000 clones, with 78% found just once. The sequencing input was PBMCs. The receptors stem from a male donor in good health and CMV-seronegative.

The V and J genes are TRBV9 and TRBJ2-7; the D gene is possibly TRBD1 (6 bases). The ends were cut back, 0 bases at V and 1 base at J, with 11 bases in the middle. Germline values: CDR1 SGDLS, CDR2 YYNGEE. The CDR3 runs 15 residues. The CDR3: CASSVDMGASYEQYF. In DNA form, the CDR3 reads TGTGCCAGCAGCGTAGATATGGGGGCGTCCTACGAGCAGTACTTC.

This clone is a singleton in its sample. V and J are TRBV10-3 and TRBJ2-7, with 12 nucleotides matching TRBD1. The J segment lost 5 bases and the V segment lost 6 bases, leaving 8 bases of the junction unmatched. Germline V gene lookup returns CDR1 ENHRY and CDR2 SYGVKD. The CDR3 is made up of 15 amino acids. The CDR3 loop reads CAIRRDRGQGNEQYF. DNA for the CDR3: TGTGCCATCAGAAGGGACAGGGGGCAGGGCAACGAGCAGTACTTC.

The chain employs TRBV6-5 and TRBJ2-7, with TRBD1 as a possible D gene (6 bases). V lost 2 bases to trimming and J lost 6 bases, with 17 bases between them. Germline V CDR1 and CDR2: MNHEY, SVGAGI. This CDR3 has 15 amino acids. The CDR3 bases are TGTGCCAGCAGTTACGGGACACACCTCGGGGTCGAGCAGTACTTC. This sequence encodes CASSYGTHLGVEQYF.

The chain recombines TRBV14 with TRBJ1-4; D is perhaps TRBD1 (5 bases). The CDR3 is 14 amino acids. V gave up 4 bases and J gave up 5 bases, with 11 bases separating them. Germline values: CDR1 SGHDN, CDR2 FVKESK. CDR3: CASSREAGNEKLFF. The CDR3 DNA sequence: TGTGCCAGCAGCCGGGAGGCAGGGAATGAAAAACTGTTTTTT.

The rearrangement links TRBV12-5 to TRBJ2-3; D possibly corresponds to TRBD2 (6 bases). This CDR3 region has 13 residues. Deletions cut 0 bases from V and 6 bases from J, with 7 bases between. Germline V CDR1 and CDR2: LGHNT, FRNRAP. CDR3 in amino acids: CASGLVGGDTQYF. The CDR3 DNA follows: TGTGCTAGTGGTTTGGTAGGAGGGGATACGCAGTATTTT.

The chain uses TRBV9 and TRBJ2-3, with 12 bases matching TRBD2. Germline CDR1 SGDLS, CDR2 YYNGEE. The CDR3 loop spans 17 amino acids. J lost 5 bases, V lost 0 bases, and 7 bases had no gene match. The CDR3 spells CASSVAPSGGGVDTQYF. Written as DNA, the CDR3 is TGTGCCAGCAGCGTAGCACCTAGCGGGGGGGGCGTAGATACGCAGTATTTT.

The chain links TRBV5-6 to TRBJ1-3; unclear D gene. This CDR3 region has 17 residues. From germline, CDR1 is SGHDT and CDR2 YYEEEE. Trimming pared 0 bases from V and 3 bases from J, leaving 16 bases between. CDR3 sequence reads: CASSLVRAPGGGNTIYF. In DNA form, the CDR3 reads TGTGCCAGCAGCTTGGTCCGGGCCCCTGGAGGTGGAAACACCATATATTTT.

J is TRBJ2-7 and V is TRBV5-1; 7 nucleotides match TRBD2. Germline trimming cut 2 bases from V and 0 bases from J; bases unmatched to any gene: 2. CDR3 length: 14 amino acids. CDR1 is SGHRS and CDR2 is YFSETQ in the germline V gene. CDR3 DNA: TGCGCCAGCAGCTTCGGCGGGAGCTCCTACGAGCAGTACTTC. It translates to CASSFGGSSYEQYF.